The next 19 T cell receptor beta chains were all read from a single sample in a study of shared clonotypes between healthy human individuals (dated by TCRdb to 2020 to 2021). Libraries came from the immunoSEQ multiplex PCR assay. Drawn from immuneACCESS, this table holds only the in-frame rearrangements with V and J called that TCRdb kept. Clones are partly lost; checked studies trace under half to an unresolved V gene and leave the rest unexplained. This sample gives roughly 2,500,000 clones in total; 80% to 95% of them show up just once. The leading ten clones occupy roughly 0.39% of the sample. The sample taken for sequencing was naive CD4+ T cells from PBMCs. The sample's cell subset or site label is to be understood as: CD45RA+ positively selected. These receptors originate from a young man in good health. Some clones in this sample may be carry-over from other donors' samples.

The rearrangement uses TRBV4-1 and TRBJ1-1; D is ambiguous. Germline-derived CDR1 and CDR2 are MGHRA and YSYEKL. The CDR3 length is 16 residues. Trimming shortened V by 5 bases and J by 1 base, and 17 bases separated the two germline ends. The CDR3 loop is CASSVNHGPPNTEAFF. CDR3 DNA sequence: TGCGCCAGCAGCGTTAATCACGGACCTCCGAACACTGAAGCTTTCTTT.

The V call is TRBV18, the J call TRBJ1-2; no clear D. This CDR3 is built from 13 residues. Germline CDR1 and CDR2: KGHSH and LQKENI. Trimming removed 3 bases at V and 4 bases at J, with 9 bases between. The CDR3 DNA is TGTGCCAGCTCACCGGAGAGCGCCTATGGCTACACCTTC. This translates into CASSPESAYGYTF.

As concerns this clone: Other DNA sequences from this sample encode an identical CDR3 as well. V usage is TRBV9 and J usage is TRBJ1-5; no firm D call. The germline V gene has CDR1 SGDLS and CDR2 YYNGEE. Trimming cost V 0 bases and J 7 bases, with 8 bases left between them. This CDR3 has 13 residues. This chain's CDR3 is CASSVATGQPQHF. The CDR3 region has the DNA TGTGCCAGCAGCGTAGCGACGGGGCAGCCCCAGCATTTT.

J is TRBJ2-5 and V is TRBV6-5; TRBD1 or TRBD2 may be the D gene (5 bases each). Germline CDR1 and CDR2: MNHEY and SVGAGI. The CDR3 has 11 residues. Trimming left V 4 bases short and J 11 bases short, with 11 bases between. In DNA, the CDR3 is TGTGCCAGCAGTTTGAGGGGTGAGCAGTACTTC. This sequence encodes CASSLRGEQYF.

This chain uses TRBV5-8 with TRBJ2-2; D may correspond to TRBD1 or TRBD2 (5 bases each). The CDR3 has 17 amino acids. Germline V gives CDR1 SGHTS, CDR2 YDEGEE. The germline V and J ends were trimmed by 4 bases and 7 bases, with 23 bases remaining between them. CDR3 region: CASSKTGTAGIHGELFF. CDR3 bases: TGTGCCAGCAGCAAAACGGGGACGGCTGGGATTCACGGGGAGCTGTTTTTT.

CDR3 nucleotide sequence: TGTGCCTTCCAAGGGGGGTGGGTGGCAGAGACCCAGTACTTC. Encoded protein: CAFQGGWVAETQYF. The chain is built from TRBV30 and TRBJ2-5, with D perhaps given as TRBD1 or TRBD2 (6 bases each). Germline V CDR1 and CDR2: GTSNPN, SVGIG (reference sequence). V gave up 7 bases and J gave up 4 bases, with 19 bases separating them. CDR3 length: 14 residues.

The rearrangement uses TRBV27 and TRBJ2-1; 9 bases fit TRBD1. Germline V gene data show CDR1 as MNHEY and CDR2 as SMNVEV (reference sequence). Trimming cost V 5 bases and J 7 bases; bases outside gene matches: 6. The CDR3 spans 14 residues. In nucleotides, the CDR3 is TGTGCCAGCAGTAGGGACAGGGCTAGGAATGAGCAGTTCTTC. Its translation is CASSRDRARNEQFF.

A word on this clone: The junction does not match germline at one end; this may be a read error. The V call is TRBV2, the J call TRBJ2-7, with 10 nucleotides matching TRBD1. Germline V lookup: CDR1 SNHLY, CDR2 FYNNEI. The CDR3 covers 11 residues. The CDR3 is CASRQGAPLDF. CDR3 nucleotides: TGTGCCAGCCGACAGGGGGCCCCCCTCGACTTC.

The genes are TRBV9 and TRBJ2-1; the D is unclear. The V end was cut by 3 bases, the J end by 5 bases, with 15 bases between. The CDR3 runs 15 residues. Germline-derived CDR1 and CDR2 are SGDLS and YYNGEE. For the CDR3, the DNA is TGTGCCAGCAGCGGGCTCGAGGAACGGCACAATGAGCAGTTCTTC. Translated, it gives CASSGLEERHNEQFF.

The V gene is TRBV19, the J gene TRBJ2-3; D is unresolved. The CDR3 has 14 amino acids. The V end was cut by 6 bases, the J end by 4 bases, with 14 bases between. The V gene's germline CDR1 is LNHDA and CDR2 SQIVND (reference sequence). CDR3 DNA: TGTGCCAGTAGCCCAAACTGGTGGGCAGATACGCAGTATTTT. Its protein product is CASSPNWWADTQYF.

This clone was observed a single time. The chain uses TRBV6-1 and TRBJ2-7; the D gene could be TRBD1 or TRBD2 (5 bases each). Germline values: CDR1 MNHNS, CDR2 SASEGT. This CDR3 has 16 residues. V lost 3 bases to trimming and J lost 4 bases, with 19 bases between them. CDR3 in DNA: TGTGCCAGCAGTGATCGGGGTTGGGGCAGATCGTACGAGCAGTACTTC. It specifies CASSDRGWGRSYEQYF.

The J gene is TRBJ2-5, the V gene TRBV6-1; D gene uncertain. This CDR3 region has 13 residues. Trimming took 4 bases from V and 2 from J, leaving 8 bases between them. Germline V CDR1 and CDR2: MNHNS, SASEGT. In nucleotides, the CDR3 is TGTGCCAGCAGTGCGCGAATTCAAGAGACCCAGTACTTC. It yields the protein CASSARIQETQYF.

V usage is TRBV19 and J usage is TRBJ2-1; TRBD2 is a possible D gene (6 bases). V was shortened by 0 bases and J by 1 base, with 10 bases between the two germline ends. The CDR3 spans 16 residues. Per the germline V gene, CDR1 is LNHDA and CDR2 is SQIVND (reference sequence). CDR3 protein: CASSIDLASSYNEQFF. CDR3 coding DNA: TGTGCCAGTAGTATAGATCTAGCGTCGTCCTACAATGAGCAGTTCTTC.

The chain uses TRBV15 and TRBJ1-2; no firm D call. The CDR3 covers 14 residues. Germline V gene sequence: CDR1 LNHNV, CDR2 YYDKDF (reference sequence). The V and J ends lost 1 base and 1 base respectively, with 7 bases between them. In DNA, the CDR3 is TGTGCCACCAGCAGAGGGGTAGTTAACTATGGCTACACCTTC. This encodes CATSRGVVNYGYTF.

CDR3 in amino acids: CASSLAPTGGGTDTQYF. The DNA for the CDR3 is TGTGCCAGCAGCTTAGCCCCGACAGGGGGCGGCACAGATACGCAGTATTTT. This sequence joins TRBV7-2 and TRBJ2-3; 10 nucleotides agree with TRBD1. V lost 0 bases and J lost 1; bases outside the gene matches: 4. Germline CDR1 is SGHTA and CDR2 is FQGNSA. This CDR3 spans 17 amino acids.

The chain is built from TRBV6-1 and TRBJ2-7; 15 bases match TRBD2. This CDR3 spans 15 amino acids. The germline gives CDR1 MNHNS, CDR2 SASEGT. V was pared by 7 bases and J by 4 bases, with 5 bases of the junction left unmatched. CDR3: CASTGTSGRYYEQYF. CDR3 coding DNA: TGTGCCAGCACGGGGACTAGCGGGAGGTATTACGAGCAGTACTTC.

This chain joins TRBV27 and TRBJ2-5; no definite D call. V was trimmed by 3 bases and J by 6 bases, leaving 8 bases between them. Germline CDR1 and CDR2: MNHEY and SMNVEV (reference sequence). The CDR3 spans 12 residues. This CDR3 is CASSFPGQTQYF. The CDR3 bases are TGTGCCAGCAGTTTCCCGGGTCAGACCCAGTACTTC.

The chain links TRBV5-1 to TRBJ2-3; the D call may be TRBD1 or TRBD2 (5 bases each). The CDR3 has 16 residues. The germline gives CDR1 SGHRS, CDR2 YFSETQ. The V end was cut by 4 bases, the J end by 0 bases, with 15 bases between. This chain's CDR3 is CASSLNGGTSTDTQYF. DNA of the CDR3: TGCGCCAGCAGCCTTAATGGGGGAACTAGCACAGATACGCAGTATTTT. Full variable domain (outside the CDR3, taken from reference TRBV5-1 and TRBJ2-3): KAGVTQTPRYLIKTRGQQVTLSCSPISGHRSVSWYQQTPGQGLQFLFEYFSETQRNKGNFPGRFSGRQFSNSRSEMNVSTLELGDSALYLCASSLNGGTSTDTQYFGPGTRLTVL.

Only one count was recorded for this clone. J is TRBJ2-3 and V is TRBV27; D gene unclear. CDR1 and CDR2 from the germline V gene are MNHEY and SMNVEV (reference sequence). The CDR3 sequence is 17 residues long. V was pared by 6 bases and J by 2 bases, with 21 bases between. CDR3 protein: CASSPLAQLTYTDTQYF. The CDR3 DNA reads as TGTGCCAGCAGCCCCCTGGCCCAACTGACATACACAGATACGCAGTATTTT.